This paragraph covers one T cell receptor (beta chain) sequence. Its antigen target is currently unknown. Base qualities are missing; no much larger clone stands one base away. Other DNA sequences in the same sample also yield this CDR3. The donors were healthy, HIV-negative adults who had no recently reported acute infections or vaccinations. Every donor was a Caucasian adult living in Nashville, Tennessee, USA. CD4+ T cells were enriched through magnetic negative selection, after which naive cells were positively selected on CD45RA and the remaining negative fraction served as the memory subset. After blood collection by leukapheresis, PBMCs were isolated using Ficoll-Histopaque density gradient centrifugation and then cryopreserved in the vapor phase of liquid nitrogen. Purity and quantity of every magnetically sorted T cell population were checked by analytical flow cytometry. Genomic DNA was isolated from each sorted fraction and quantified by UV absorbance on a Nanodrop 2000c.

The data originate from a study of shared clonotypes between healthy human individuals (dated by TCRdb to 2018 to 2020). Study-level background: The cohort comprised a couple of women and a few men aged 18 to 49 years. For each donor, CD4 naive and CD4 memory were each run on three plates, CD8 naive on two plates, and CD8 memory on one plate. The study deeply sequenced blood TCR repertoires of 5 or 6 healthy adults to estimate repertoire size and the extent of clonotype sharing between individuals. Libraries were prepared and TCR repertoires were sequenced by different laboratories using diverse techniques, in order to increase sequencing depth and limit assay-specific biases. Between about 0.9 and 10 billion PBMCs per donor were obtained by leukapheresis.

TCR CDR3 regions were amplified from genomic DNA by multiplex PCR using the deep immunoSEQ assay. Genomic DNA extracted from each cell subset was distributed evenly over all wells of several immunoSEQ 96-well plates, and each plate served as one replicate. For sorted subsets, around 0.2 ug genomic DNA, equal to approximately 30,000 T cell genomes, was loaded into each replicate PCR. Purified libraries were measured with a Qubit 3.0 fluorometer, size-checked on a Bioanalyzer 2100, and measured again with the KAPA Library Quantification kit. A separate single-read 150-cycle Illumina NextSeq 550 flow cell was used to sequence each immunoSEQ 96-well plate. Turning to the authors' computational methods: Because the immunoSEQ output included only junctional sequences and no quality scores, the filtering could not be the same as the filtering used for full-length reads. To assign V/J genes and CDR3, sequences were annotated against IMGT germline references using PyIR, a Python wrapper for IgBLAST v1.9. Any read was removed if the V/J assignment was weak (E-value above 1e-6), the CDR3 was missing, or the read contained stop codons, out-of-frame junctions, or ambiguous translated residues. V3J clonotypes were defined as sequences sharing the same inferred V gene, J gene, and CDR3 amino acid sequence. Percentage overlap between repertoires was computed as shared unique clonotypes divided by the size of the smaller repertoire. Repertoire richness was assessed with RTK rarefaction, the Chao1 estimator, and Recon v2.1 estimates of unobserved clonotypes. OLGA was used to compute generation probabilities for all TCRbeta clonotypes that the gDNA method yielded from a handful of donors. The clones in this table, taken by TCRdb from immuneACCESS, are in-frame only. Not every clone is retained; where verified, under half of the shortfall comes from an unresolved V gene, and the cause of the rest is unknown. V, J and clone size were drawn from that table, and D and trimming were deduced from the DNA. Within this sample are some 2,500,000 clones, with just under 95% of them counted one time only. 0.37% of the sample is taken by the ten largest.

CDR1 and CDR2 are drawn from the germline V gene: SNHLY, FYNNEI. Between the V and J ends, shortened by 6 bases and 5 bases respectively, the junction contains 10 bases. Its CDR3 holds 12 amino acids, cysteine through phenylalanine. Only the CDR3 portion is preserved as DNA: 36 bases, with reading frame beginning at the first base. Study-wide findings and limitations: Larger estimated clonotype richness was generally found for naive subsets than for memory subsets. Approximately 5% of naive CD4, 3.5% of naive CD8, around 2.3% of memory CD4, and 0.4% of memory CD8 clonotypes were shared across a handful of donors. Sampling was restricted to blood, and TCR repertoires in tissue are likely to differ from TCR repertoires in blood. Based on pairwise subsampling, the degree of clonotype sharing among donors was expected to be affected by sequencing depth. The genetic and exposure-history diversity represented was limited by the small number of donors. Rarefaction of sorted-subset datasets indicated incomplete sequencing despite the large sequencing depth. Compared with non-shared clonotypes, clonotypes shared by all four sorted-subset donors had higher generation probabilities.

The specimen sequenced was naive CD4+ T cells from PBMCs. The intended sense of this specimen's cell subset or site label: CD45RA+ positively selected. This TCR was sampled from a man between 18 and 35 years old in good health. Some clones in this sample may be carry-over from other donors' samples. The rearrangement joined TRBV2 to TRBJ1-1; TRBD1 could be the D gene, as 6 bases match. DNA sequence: TGTGCCAGCAGCGTACAGGGTACTGAAGCTTTCTTT. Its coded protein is CASSVQGTEAFF.